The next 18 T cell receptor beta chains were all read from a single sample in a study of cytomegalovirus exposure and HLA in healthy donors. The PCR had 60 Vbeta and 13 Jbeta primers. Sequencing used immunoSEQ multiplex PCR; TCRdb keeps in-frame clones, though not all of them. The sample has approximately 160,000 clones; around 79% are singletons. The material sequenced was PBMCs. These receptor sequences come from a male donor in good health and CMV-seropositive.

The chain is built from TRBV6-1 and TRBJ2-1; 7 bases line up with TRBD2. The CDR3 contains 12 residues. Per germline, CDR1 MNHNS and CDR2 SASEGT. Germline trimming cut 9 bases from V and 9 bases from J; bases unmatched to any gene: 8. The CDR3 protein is CASKRGRLEQFF. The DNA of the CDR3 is TGTGCCAGTAAGCGGGGTCGCCTTGAGCAGTTCTTC.

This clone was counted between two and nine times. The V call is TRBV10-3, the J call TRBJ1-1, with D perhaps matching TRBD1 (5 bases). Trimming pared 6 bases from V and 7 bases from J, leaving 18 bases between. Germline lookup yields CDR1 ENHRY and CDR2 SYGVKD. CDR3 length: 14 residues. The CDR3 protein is CAIRPSGYNNEAFF. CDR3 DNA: TGTGCCATCAGACCTTCAGGGTATAATAATGAAGCTTTCTTT.

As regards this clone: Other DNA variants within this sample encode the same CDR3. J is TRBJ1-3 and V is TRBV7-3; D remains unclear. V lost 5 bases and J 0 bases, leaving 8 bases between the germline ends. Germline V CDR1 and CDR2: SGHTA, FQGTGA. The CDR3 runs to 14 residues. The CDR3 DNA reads TGTGCCAGCAGCCCATCGGGCTCTGGAAACACCATATATTTT. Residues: CASSPSGSGNTIYF. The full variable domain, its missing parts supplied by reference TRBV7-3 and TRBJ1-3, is GAGVSQTPSNKVTEKGKYVELRCDPISGHTALYWYRQSLGQGPEFLIYFQGTGAADDSGLPNDRFFAVRPEGSVSTLKIQRTERGDSAVYLCASSPSGSGNTIYFGEGSWLTVV.

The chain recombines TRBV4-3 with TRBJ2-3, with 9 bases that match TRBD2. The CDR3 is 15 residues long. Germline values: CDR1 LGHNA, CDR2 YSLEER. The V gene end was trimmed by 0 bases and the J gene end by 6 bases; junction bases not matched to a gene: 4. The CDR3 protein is CASSQDQAGGDTQYF. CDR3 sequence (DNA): TGCGCCAGCAGCCAAGATCAGGCGGGGGGGGATACGCAGTATTTT.

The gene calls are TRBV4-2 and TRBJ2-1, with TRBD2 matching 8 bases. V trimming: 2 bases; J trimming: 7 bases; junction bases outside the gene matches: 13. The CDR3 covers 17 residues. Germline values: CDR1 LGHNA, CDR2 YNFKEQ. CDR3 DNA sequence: TGTGCCAGCAGCCAATGGACCCCGGGACTAGGTAGTAATGAGCAGTTCTTC. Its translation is CASSQWTPGLGSNEQFF.

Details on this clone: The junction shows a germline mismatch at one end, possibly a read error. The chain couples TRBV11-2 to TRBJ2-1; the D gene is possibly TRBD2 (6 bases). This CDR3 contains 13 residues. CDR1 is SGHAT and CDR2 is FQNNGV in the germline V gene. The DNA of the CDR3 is TGTGCCAGCAGCCCACCCGGAGGTCTCCGGGGGATCTTC. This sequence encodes CASSPPGGLRGIF.

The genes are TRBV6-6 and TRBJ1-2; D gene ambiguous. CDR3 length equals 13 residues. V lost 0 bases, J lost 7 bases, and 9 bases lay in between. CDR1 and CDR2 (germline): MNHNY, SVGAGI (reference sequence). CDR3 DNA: TGTGCCAGCAGTTACTCGAGTGGGAGTGGCTACACCTTC. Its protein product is CASSYSSGSGYTF.

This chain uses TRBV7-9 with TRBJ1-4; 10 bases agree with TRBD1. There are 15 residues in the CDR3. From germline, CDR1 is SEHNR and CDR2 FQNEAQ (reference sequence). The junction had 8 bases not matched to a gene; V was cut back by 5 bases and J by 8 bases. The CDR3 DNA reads TGTGCCAGCAGCCACCGACAGGGGGCGCGGGAAAAACTGTTTTTT. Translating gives CASSHRQGAREKLFF.

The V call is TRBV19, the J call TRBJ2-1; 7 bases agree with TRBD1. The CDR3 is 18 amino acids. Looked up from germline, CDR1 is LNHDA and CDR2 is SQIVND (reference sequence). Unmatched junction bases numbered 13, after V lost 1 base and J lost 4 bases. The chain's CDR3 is CASSIGFVGTVAYNEQFF. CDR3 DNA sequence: TGTGCCAGTAGTATAGGGTTCGTAGGGACAGTCGCATACAATGAGCAGTTCTTC.

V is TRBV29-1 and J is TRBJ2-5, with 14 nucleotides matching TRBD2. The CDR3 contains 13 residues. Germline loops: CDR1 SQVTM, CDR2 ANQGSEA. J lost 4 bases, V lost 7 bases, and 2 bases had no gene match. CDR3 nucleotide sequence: TGCAGCGCGGGACTAGCGGGGGTAGAGACCCAGTACTTC. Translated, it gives CSAGLAGVETQYF. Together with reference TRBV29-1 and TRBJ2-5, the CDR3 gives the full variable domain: SAVISQKPSRDICQRGTSLTIQCQVDSQVTMMFWYRQQPGQSLTLIATANQGSEATYESGFVIDKFPISRPNLTFSTLTVSNMSPEDSSIYLCSAGLAGVETQYFGPGTRLLVL.

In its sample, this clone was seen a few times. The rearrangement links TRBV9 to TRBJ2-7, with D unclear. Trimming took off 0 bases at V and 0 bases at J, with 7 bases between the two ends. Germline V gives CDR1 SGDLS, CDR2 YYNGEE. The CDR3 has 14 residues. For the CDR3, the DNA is TGTGCCAGCAGCGTAGATGCAGGCTCCTACGAGCAGTACTTC. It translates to CASSVDAGSYEQYF.

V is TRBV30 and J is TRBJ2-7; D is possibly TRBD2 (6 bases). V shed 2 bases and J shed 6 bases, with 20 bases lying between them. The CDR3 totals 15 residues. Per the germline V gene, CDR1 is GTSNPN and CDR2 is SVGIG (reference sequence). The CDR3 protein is CAWSLTGLSTSEQYF. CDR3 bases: TGTGCCTGGAGTCTAACGGGACTTTCTACCTCCGAGCAGTACTTC.

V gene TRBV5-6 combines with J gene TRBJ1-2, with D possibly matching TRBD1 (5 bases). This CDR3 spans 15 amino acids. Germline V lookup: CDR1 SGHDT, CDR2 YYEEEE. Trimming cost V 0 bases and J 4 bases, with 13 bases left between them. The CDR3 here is CASSLGRGDLYGYTF. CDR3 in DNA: TGTGCCAGCAGCTTGGGGCGGGGCGATCTCTATGGCTACACCTTC.

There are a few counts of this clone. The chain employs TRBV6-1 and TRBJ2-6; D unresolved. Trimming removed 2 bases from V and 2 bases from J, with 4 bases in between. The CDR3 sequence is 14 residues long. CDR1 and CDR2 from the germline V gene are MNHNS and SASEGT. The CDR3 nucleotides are TGTGCCAGCAGTGAACTAGCTGGGGCCAACGTCCTGACTTTC. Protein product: CASSELAGANVLTF.

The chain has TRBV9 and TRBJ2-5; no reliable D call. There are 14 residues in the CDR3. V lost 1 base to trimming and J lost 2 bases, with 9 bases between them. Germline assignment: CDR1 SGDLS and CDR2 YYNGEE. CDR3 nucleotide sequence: TGTGCCAGCAGCGTAACCCCCGGGCAAGAGACCCAGTACTTC. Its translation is CASSVTPGQETQYF.

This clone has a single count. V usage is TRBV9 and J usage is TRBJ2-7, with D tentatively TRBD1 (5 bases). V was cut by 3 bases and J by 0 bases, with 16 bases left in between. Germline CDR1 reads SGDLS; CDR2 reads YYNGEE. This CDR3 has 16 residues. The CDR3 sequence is CASSAWGPESSYEQYF. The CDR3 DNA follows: TGTGCCAGCAGCGCTTGGGGCCCGGAGAGCTCCTACGAGCAGTACTTC.

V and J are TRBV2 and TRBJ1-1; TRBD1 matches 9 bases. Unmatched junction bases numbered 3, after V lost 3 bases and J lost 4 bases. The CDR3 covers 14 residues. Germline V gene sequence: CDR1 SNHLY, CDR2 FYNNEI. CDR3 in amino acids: CASSDRGQGTEAFF. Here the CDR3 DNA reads TGTGCCAGCAGTGATAGGGGACAGGGCACTGAAGCTTTCTTT.

The chain's CDR3 is CASETGDYGYTF. Here the CDR3 DNA reads TGTGCCAGCGAAACAGGGGACTATGGCTACACCTTC. This chain links TRBV25-1 with TRBJ1-2; 7 bases align to TRBD1. V shed 8 bases, J shed 3 bases, and the junction held 3 bases outside the gene matches. CDR1 and CDR2 (germline): MGHDK, SYGVNS. The CDR3 contains 12 residues.